One sample yielded the 3 T cell receptor beta chains listed below, sequenced in a study of OX40 agonist ivuxolimab in advanced cancers. Produced via immunoSEQ multiplex PCR; TCRdb's table is partial and in-frame only. The table lists about 93,000 clones, roughly nine tenths of them singletons, with around 0.5% in the top ten. The sequencing here drew on CD4+ or CD8+ T cells sorted from blood, taken in a trial of the OX40 agonist ivuxolimab. These receptors were obtained from an adult with an advanced solid tumor such as melanoma, head and neck, liver or kidney cancer.

V is TRBV6-5 and J is TRBJ2-7; 8 bases map to TRBD1. The germline V gene encodes CDR1 MNHEY and CDR2 SVGAGI. V gave up 0 bases and J gave up 4 bases; unmatched junction bases: 2. The CDR3 spans 14 residues. The CDR3 DNA reads TGTGCCAGCAGTTACTCGCAGGGGGCGTACGAGCAGTACTTC. As protein: CASSYSQGAYEQYF.

This clone was seen more than once but under ten times. This chain joins TRBV5-8 and TRBJ1-4; maybe TRBD1 (5 bases). The CDR3 runs to 12 residues. Germline V gene data show CDR1 as SGHTS and CDR2 as YDEGEE. V was shortened by 0 bases and J by 11 bases, with 8 bases between the two germline ends. Written as DNA, the CDR3 is TGTGCCAGCAGCTTGGAGGGGTTTAAACTGTTTTTT. It is translated as CASSLEGFKLFF.

The J gene is TRBJ2-1, the V gene TRBV21-1; the table's D call, TRBD1, was not checked against the DNA. TRBV21-1 is a pseudogene segment. The CDR3 totals 17 residues. The CDR3 nucleotides read TGTGCCAGCAGCCCAGTCTTGCCGGGACAGGGATCGAATGAGCAGTTCTTC. Its protein product is CASSPVLPGQGSNEQFF.